These 28 T cell receptor beta chains were all obtained from the same sample, sequenced in a study of blood T cell repertoires in COVID-19. This table comes from immunoSEQ multiplex PCR, and its TCRdb copy is limited to in-frame clones, with some not included. The table shows some 130,000 clones, with about 92% occurring only once. Sequencing used peripheral blood. These receptor sequences come from a man in his sixties with COVID-19, enrolled during active disease.

The CDR3 is CASSTFSFSYEQYF. CDR3 DNA sequence: TGTGCCAGTAGTACCTTCTCCTTCTCCTACGAGCAGTACTTC. This chain uses TRBV19 with TRBJ2-7; no clear D. The germline V and J ends were trimmed by 4 bases and 0 bases, with 10 bases remaining between them. This CDR3 is built from 14 residues. The germline V gene has CDR1 LNHDA and CDR2 SQIVND (reference sequence).

V is TRBV19 and J is TRBJ2-7; TRBD2 matches 11 bases. The CDR3 spans 15 residues. The germline CDR1 and CDR2 sequences are LNHDA and SQIVND (reference sequence). V shed 9 bases and J 6 bases; nucleotides not matched to a gene: 13. CDR3 nucleotides: TGTGCCAGCCGGCGGGTAGCGGGAGGGAAGGGCGAGCAGTACTTC. As protein: CASRRVAGGKGEQYF.

The V gene is TRBV19, the J gene TRBJ1-1, with D unclear. The CDR3 contains 14 residues. V dropped 7 bases and J dropped 0 bases, with 12 bases sitting between them. CDR1 and CDR2 from the germline V gene are LNHDA and SQIVND (reference sequence). CDR3 nucleotides: TGTGCCAGTAAAAGCAGCGCTATGAACACTGAAGCTTTCTTT. Protein sequence: CASKSSAMNTEAFF.

The CDR3 here is CASSSWTGKKGNTIYF. The CDR3, as DNA: TGTGCCAGCAGCTCTTGGACAGGGAAAAAAGGAAACACCATATATTTT. The chain employs TRBV11-2 and TRBJ1-3; 8 bases map to TRBD1. CDR3 length: 16 residues. Per germline, CDR1 SGHAT and CDR2 FQNNGV. V shed 4 bases and J 4 bases; nucleotides not matched to a gene: 9. The full variable domain, completed using reference TRBV11-2 and TRBJ1-3, is EAGVAQSPRYKIIEKRQSVAFWCNPISGHATLYWYQQILGQGPKLLIQFQNNGVVDDSQLPKDRFSAERLKGVDSTLKIQPAKLEDSAVYLCASSSWTGKKGNTIYFGEGSWLTVV.

The chain joins TRBV10-1 to TRBJ1-4; 8 bases match TRBD1. The ends lost 8 bases at V and 5 bases at J; junction bases unmatched: 16. Germline V gene data show CDR1 as WNHNN and CDR2 as SYGVQD (reference sequence). The CDR3 is 17 amino acids. The CDR3 here is CASYTGDRPLQNEKLFF. Written as DNA, the CDR3 is TGCGCCAGCTACACCGGGGACAGGCCGCTACAAAATGAAAAACTGTTTTTT.

This sequence joins TRBV3-1 (or the pseudogene TRBV3-2) and TRBJ1-5; no clear D gene. Trimming stripped 0 bases from V and 5 bases from J, with 11 bases between. The germline V gene encodes CDR1 LGHDT and CDR2 YNNKEL (reference sequence). This CDR3 is built from 15 residues. As DNA, the CDR3 is TGTGCCAGCAGCCAAGATATTGGAGGCCATCAGCCCCAGCATTTT. This encodes CASSQDIGGHQPQHF.

This chain joins TRBV4-1 and TRBJ2-7; D is possibly TRBD1 (5 bases). The CDR3 sequence is 11 residues long. Germline V gene lookup returns CDR1 MGHRA and CDR2 YSYEKL. V gave up 0 bases and J gave up 9 bases, with 6 bases separating them. In DNA, the CDR3 is TGCGCCAGCAGCCAAGACAGGGTGCAGTACTTC. This sequence encodes CASSQDRVQYF.

The chain employs TRBV10-1 and TRBJ1-3; possible D gene TRBD1, 6 bases. There are 13 residues in the CDR3. Per germline, CDR1 WNHNN and CDR2 SYGVQD (reference sequence). Trimming removed 6 bases from V and 1 base from J, with 7 bases in between. For the CDR3, the DNA is TGCGCCAGCAGCCAGGGGTCTGGAAACACCATATATTTT. Translating gives CASSQGSGNTIYF.

J is TRBJ2-2 and V is TRBV5-6; 9 bases are shared with TRBD2. This CDR3 is 16 amino acids long. Germline values: CDR1 SGHDT, CDR2 YYEEEE. The V and J ends lost 4 bases and 3 bases, in that order; junction bases with no gene match: 7. The CDR3 protein is CASSAGGRIHTGELFF. The CDR3, as DNA: TGTGCCAGCAGCGCGGGAGGGAGGATACACACCGGGGAGCTGTTTTTT.

V is TRBV9 and J is TRBJ1-6, with a possible D match to TRBD1 (5 bases). Germline V lookup: CDR1 SGDLS, CDR2 YYNGEE. CDR3 length: 15 amino acids. V was clipped by 3 bases and J by 6 bases, with 13 bases between them. The CDR3 DNA sequence: TGTGCCAGCAGCGCCCCGGGACTGGGTAATTCACCCCTCCACTTT. Encoded protein: CASSAPGLGNSPLHF.

This chain uses TRBV6-2 or TRBV6-3 with TRBJ2-7; D uncertain. In germline, CDR1 is MNHEY, CDR2 SVGEGT. This CDR3 comprises 13 residues. With 7 bases removed from V and 0 bases from J, the gap between germline ends came to 10 bases. The CDR3 spells CASTPPGSYEQYF. The CDR3, as DNA: TGTGCCAGCACCCCCCCAGGCTCCTACGAGCAGTACTTC.

This clone came up once. J is TRBJ2-1 and V is TRBV4-2, with D possibly TRBD2 on 6 matching bases. The ends were cut back, 1 base at V and 7 bases at J, with 11 bases in the middle. The CDR3 loop spans 14 amino acids. Germline V gene sequence: CDR1 LGHNA, CDR2 YNFKEQ. The CDR3 DNA follows: TGTGCCAGCAGCCAAGTCGCCCGGGGGAATGAGCAGTTCTTC. It codes for CASSQVARGNEQFF.

The genes are TRBV28 and TRBJ1-5; D uncertain. Germline CDR1 MDHEN, CDR2 SYDVKM. The germline V and J ends were trimmed by 8 bases and 1 base, with 18 bases remaining between them. The CDR3 extends over 16 amino acids. CDR3 sequence reads: CASLAPPAKSNQPQHF. In nucleotides, the CDR3 is TGTGCCAGCCTCGCGCCCCCAGCGAAAAGCAATCAGCCCCAGCATTTT.

This rearrangement joins TRBV9 to TRBJ1-3; TRBD1 is a possible D gene (5 bases). V gave up 0 bases and J gave up 4 bases, with 8 bases separating them. This CDR3 region has 14 residues. CDR1 and CDR2 (germline): SGDLS, YYNGEE. CDR3 region: CASSVEGVGNTIYF. The CDR3 DNA reads TGTGCCAGCAGCGTAGAAGGGGTCGGAAACACCATATATTTT.

The chain couples TRBV4-1 to TRBJ1-1; possibly TRBD1 for D (6 bases). The CDR3 loop spans 14 amino acids. Germline V lookup: CDR1 MGHRA, CDR2 YSYEKL. Deletions cut 7 bases from V and 0 bases from J, with 12 bases between. The CDR3 is CASKRTAMNTEAFF. The CDR3 region has the DNA TGCGCCAGCAAAAGGACAGCCATGAACACTGAAGCTTTCTTT.

The rearrangement uses TRBV6-2 or TRBV6-3 and TRBJ1-1; the D gene is possibly TRBD1 (5 bases). Germline V gene data show CDR1 as MNHEY and CDR2 as SVGEGT. The CDR3 covers 17 residues. Trimming took off 3 bases at V and 5 bases at J, with 22 bases between the two ends. The CDR3 is CASSYTEVGGAGTEAFF. CDR3 DNA: TGTGCCAGCAGTTATACGGAGGTGGGAGGGGCTGGGACTGAAGCTTTCTTT.

The V call is TRBV10-3, the J call TRBJ2-5; 7 bases agree with TRBD2. Germline CDR1 is ENHRY and CDR2 is SYGVKD. After removal of 7 bases from V and 5 bases from J, the junction contained 7 bases not matched to a gene. The CDR3 is made up of 13 amino acids. The CDR3 loop reads CAIMAPGRETQYF. CDR3 DNA sequence: TGTGCCATCATGGCACCCGGGAGGGAGACCCAGTACTTC.

The chain joins TRBV4-1 to TRBJ2-7, with D perhaps TRBD1 (6 bases). The V end was cut by 4 bases, the J end by 3 bases, with 16 bases between. The germline CDR1 and CDR2 sequences are MGHRA and YSYEKL. This CDR3 comprises 15 residues. CDR3 DNA: TGCGCCAGCAGCCTAGAACAGGGATCTTACTACGAGCAGTACTTC. Translation: CASSLEQGSYYEQYF.

This chain connects TRBV7-3 to TRBJ2-1; no firm D call. From germline, CDR1 is SGHTA and CDR2 FQGTGA. V was pared by 4 bases and J by 5 bases, with 9 bases between. The CDR3 sequence is 13 residues long. CDR3 nucleotide sequence: TGTGCCAGCAGCTCTCAGCGAAACAATGAGCAGTTCTTC. Encoded protein: CASSSQRNNEQFF. Looking up the rest from reference TRBV7-3 and TRBJ2-1 gives the full variable domain: GAGVSQTPSNKVTEKGKYVELRCDPISGHTALYWYRQSLGQGPEFLIYFQGTGAADDSGLPNDRFFAVRPEGSVSTLKIQRTERGDSAVYLCASSSQRNNEQFFGPGTRLTVL.

V and J are TRBV19 and TRBJ2-5; 7 nucleotides match TRBD1. Germline CDR1 LNHDA, CDR2 SQIVND (reference sequence). V was pared by 6 bases and J by 5 bases, with 12 bases of the junction left unmatched. This CDR3 spans 15 amino acids. CDR3 in amino acids: CASRSPGTEKETQYF. The CDR3 coding sequence is TGTGCCAGTAGATCGCCCGGGACAGAGAAGGAGACCCAGTACTTC.

The chain links TRBV11-2 to TRBJ2-5; 8 bases are shared with TRBD2. The CDR3 runs 15 residues. Germline CDR1 reads SGHAT; CDR2 reads FQNNGV. V lost 5 bases to trimming and J lost 5 bases; unmatched junction nucleotides: 10. CDR3 amino acids: CASSPRLGTRETQYF. The CDR3 coding sequence is TGTGCCAGCAGCCCTAGGTTGGGGACTAGGGAGACCCAGTACTTC. Filled out from reference TRBV11-2 and TRBJ2-5, the complete variable domain reads EAGVAQSPRYKIIEKRQSVAFWCNPISGHATLYWYQQILGQGPKLLIQFQNNGVVDDSQLPKDRFSAERLKGVDSTLKIQPAKLEDSAVYLCASSPRLGTRETQYFGPGTRLLVL.

The V and J genes are TRBV27 and TRBJ2-1; tentative D call: TRBD1 (11 bases). The V and J ends lost 6 bases and 8 bases respectively, with 32 bases between them. The CDR3 is 19 residues long. Germline values: CDR1 MNHEY, CDR2 SMNVEV (reference sequence). The CDR3 coding sequence is TGTGCCAGCAGACCTGGGGGACAGGGGGGGCTAGCGGGAGTAGATGAGCAGTTCTTC. It translates to CASRPGGQGGLAGVDEQFF.

This clone was seen a single time. This rearrangement joins TRBV6-5 to TRBJ2-3, with D maybe TRBD1 (5 bases). Trimming cost V 6 bases and J 1 base, with 14 bases left between them. Per germline, CDR1 MNHEY and CDR2 SVGAGI. CDR3 length equals 15 residues. CDR3 sequence: CASREIRARTDTQYF. Written as DNA, the CDR3 is TGTGCCAGCAGGGAGATCAGGGCCCGCACAGATACGCAGTATTTT.

This clone occurred once. This rearrangement joins TRBV3-1 (or the pseudogene TRBV3-2) to TRBJ2-2; 8 bases match TRBD2. CDR1 is LGHDT and CDR2 is YNNKEL in the germline V gene (reference sequence). The CDR3 is made up of 15 amino acids. J gave up 6 bases and V 4 bases, and 7 bases lay outside the gene matches. CDR3 DNA: TGTGCCAGCAGCCCCAGAGCGGGAGTAGCCGGGGAGCTGTTTTTT. Encoded protein: CASSPRAGVAGELFF.

The chain joins TRBV10-3 to TRBJ2-7; D perhaps matches TRBD2 (5 bases). The CDR3 has 11 residues. The germline gives CDR1 ENHRY, CDR2 SYGVKD. The V and J ends lost 2 bases and 7 bases respectively, with 6 bases between them. The CDR3 loop reads CAISEAGEQYF. The CDR3 DNA sequence: TGTGCCATCAGTGAGGCGGGTGAGCAGTACTTC.

This clone was seen once. Other DNA sequences in the sample encode the same CDR3. The chain is built from TRBV2 and TRBJ1-1; D is undetermined. CDR3 size: 12 residues. Germline V gene lookup returns CDR1 SNHLY and CDR2 FYNNEI. V lost 6 bases and J 3 bases, leaving 8 bases between the germline ends. CDR3 region: CASSLRDTEAFF. DNA of the CDR3: TGTGCCAGCAGCCTCCGGGACACTGAAGCTTTCTTT.

This sequence joins TRBV19 and TRBJ2-7; 11 nucleotides agree with TRBD1. V shed 6 bases and J 5 bases; nucleotides not matched to a gene: 9. Germline assignment: CDR1 LNHDA and CDR2 SQIVND (reference sequence). The CDR3 contains 15 residues. The CDR3 DNA reads TGTGCCAGTAGCGGCCAGGAGGGACAGGGGGACGAGCAGTACTTC. The encoded protein is CASSGQEGQGDEQYF.

The chain recombines TRBV24-1 with TRBJ2-7, with D possibly TRBD1 on 6 matching bases. The CDR3 has 13 residues. Germline V gene lookup returns CDR1 KGHDR and CDR2 SFDVKD. V lost 7 bases, J lost 7 bases, and 16 bases lay in between. The CDR3 region has the DNA TGTGCCACCAGGAGAGGGGGTTCGGAAGAGCAGTACTTC. Translation: CATRRGGSEEQYF.